The 10 T cell receptor beta chains in this list originate from one sample, sequenced in a study of T cell repertoires in cytomegalovirus infection (dated by TCRdb to between 2018 and 2020). The label giving this sample's treatment or condition can be read as: in vitro stimulation with specific CMV peptide epitopes to enrich CMV-specific T cells. The sample was run on an Illumina HiSeq 1500. TCRdb redid the processing of the public reads, applying fastp at Q25 and MiXCR, and retained in-frame beta chains. One record per CDR3 amino acid sequence lists the most common genes and DNA. The sample records approximately 910,000 distinct CDR3 sequences, 31% of which are singletons. The biggest ten clones account for around 15% of the sample. What these receptors recognize is not known. The material sequenced was cultured CD8+ T cells from PBMCs, taken from culture after CMV antigen stimulation. These receptors were obtained from a human donor in good health (CMV status not recorded). Some clones in this sample may be carry-over from other donors' samples.

The CDR3, as DNA: TGTGCCAGCAGCGTTAGCGGGACAGAAGATGGCTACACCTTC. This gives the protein CASSVSGTEDGYTF. The genes are TRBV7-9 and TRBJ1-2; 7 positions agree with TRBD1. V shed 5 bases, J shed 6 bases, and the junction held 9 bases outside the gene matches. The length of the CDR3 is 14 residues. Germline CDR1 is SEHNR and CDR2 is FQNEAQ (reference sequence).

The V gene is TRBV10-1, the J gene TRBJ1-2; weak D call: TRBD1 (5 bases). Germline values: CDR1 WNHNN, CDR2 SYGVQD (reference sequence). Deletions cut 6 bases from V and 4 bases from J, with 15 bases between. The CDR3 totals 14 residues. CDR3 in amino acids: CASSAGALRYGYTF. The CDR3 DNA sequence: TGCGCCAGCAGCGCCGGGGCCCTACGCTATGGCTACACCTTC.

The chain recombines TRBV9 with TRBJ2-3, with TRBD2 identical over 12 bases. The CDR3 runs to 17 residues. The J segment lost 2 bases and the V segment lost 4 bases, leaving 8 bases of the junction unmatched. Looked up from germline, CDR1 is SGDLS and CDR2 is YYNGEE. The CDR3 region has the DNA TGTGCCAGCAGCTCATCTAGCGGGGGGGGCAACACAGATACGCAGTATTTT. As protein: CASSSSSGGGNTDTQYF. Complete variable domain (other parts from reference TRBV9 and TRBJ2-3): DSGVTQTPKHLITATGQRVTLRCSPRSGDLSVYWYQQSLDQGLQFLIQYYNGEERAKGNILERFSAQQFPDLHSELNLSSLELGDSALYFCASSSSSGGGNTDTQYFGPGTRLTVL.

This clonotype occurred many times. A read error may account for a junction end that differs from germline. The chain uses TRBV7-8 and TRBJ2-1; 12 nucleotides align to TRBD2. The CDR3 has 13 residues. From germline, CDR1 is SGHVS and CDR2 FQNEAQ. CDR3 coding DNA: TGTGCCAGCAGCCTAGCGGGGGGGGTTGAGCAGTTCTTC. Its translation: CASSLAGGVEQFF.

This clonotype was found a few times. The rearrangement joins TRBV5-6 to TRBJ2-1, with D uncertain. V shed 4 bases and J shed 8 bases, with 10 bases lying between them. CDR3 length: 12 amino acids. Germline V gene lookup returns CDR1 SGHDT and CDR2 YYEEEE. CDR3 residues: CASSATAYEQFF. CDR3 in DNA: TGTGCCAGCAGCGCCACAGCGTATGAGCAGTTCTTC.

The V gene is TRBV2, the J gene TRBJ1-1, with D uncertain. From germline, CDR1 is SNHLY and CDR2 FYNNEI. Trimming removed 7 bases at V and 3 bases at J, with 12 bases between. The CDR3 has 13 residues. The CDR3 DNA sequence: TGTGCCAGCATCCCGGAGGGATACACTGAAGCTTTCTTT. Protein product: CASIPEGYTEAFF.

This rearrangement joins TRBV25-1 to TRBJ1-2; D is undetermined. Trimming removed 3 bases from V and 6 bases from J, with 8 bases in between. The germline V gene has CDR1 MGHDK and CDR2 SYGVNS. CDR3 length: 12 amino acids. The CDR3 region is CASSERRNGYTF. The CDR3 DNA sequence: TGTGCCAGCAGTGAGAGAAGAAATGGCTACACCTTC.

The chain carries TRBV7-3 and TRBJ2-1, with a tentative D call TRBD2 (6 bases). Germline lookup yields CDR1 SGHTA and CDR2 FQGTGA. The CDR3 runs to 16 residues. V was trimmed by 0 bases and J by 9 bases, leaving 18 bases between them. The CDR3 region is CASSLTAGPKGSEQFF. The DNA of the CDR3 is TGTGCCAGCAGCTTAACGGCGGGACCCAAAGGGAGTGAGCAGTTCTTC.

This clonotype turned up a few times. The rearrangement uses TRBV20-1 and TRBJ2-7, with D possibly matching TRBD2 (6 bases). Germline loops: CDR1 DFQATT, CDR2 SNEGSKA (reference sequence). The CDR3 spans 14 residues. The V gene lost 3 bases and the J gene lost 2 bases, with 14 bases spanning the gap. Here the CDR3 DNA reads TGCAGTGCTAGGGAGGGTCCTACAACCTACGAGCAGTACTTC. This codes for CSAREGPTTYEQYF.

The table lists this clonotype with a few counts. The chain links TRBV5-1 to TRBJ1-1; 11 bases are shared with TRBD1. After removal of 5 bases from V and 6 bases from J, the junction contained 12 bases not matched to a gene. The CDR3 length is 16 residues. From germline, CDR1 is SGHRS and CDR2 YFSETQ. The CDR3 sequence: CASRIGQGAYRAEAFF. The DNA for the CDR3 is TGCGCCAGCAGAATCGGACAGGGGGCTTATCGGGCTGAAGCTTTCTTT. Based on the CDR3 plus reference TRBV5-1 and TRBJ1-1, the full variable domain is KAGVTQTPRYLIKTRGQQVTLSCSPISGHRSVSWYQQTPGQGLQFLFEYFSETQRNKGNFPGRFSGRQFSNSRSEMNVSTLELGDSALYLCASRIGQGAYRAEAFFGQGTRLTVV.